The 23 T cell receptor beta chains given below trace back to one sample, sequenced in a study of T-cell reconstitution after alpha-beta-depleted transplantation in children. Preparing the TCRbeta library involved the use of unique molecular identifiers. TCRdb fed the PCR reads into MiXCR, producing one record per CDR3 protein. This sample has around 45,000 distinct CDR3 sequences, with around 56% found just once. Here the sequenced sample was peripheral blood, taken before TCRalphabeta/CD19-depleted stem cell transplant. The receptors shown here come from a boy less than two years old with SCID, due to receive a stem cell transplant.

This chain links TRBV12-3 or TRBV12-4 with TRBJ1-5, with 11 bases lining up with TRBD1. The CDR3 covers 16 residues. Germline trimming cut 7 bases from V and 6 bases from J; bases unmatched to any gene: 11. CDR3 coding DNA: TGTGCCAGCAAAAATGGGGACAGGGGGGAGGGTCAGCCCCAGCATTTT. This gives the protein CASKNGDRGEGQPQHF.

This clonotype has a handful of counts. This chain links TRBV5-4 with TRBJ1-6; D possibly corresponds to TRBD1 (6 bases). This CDR3 comprises 15 residues. V gave up 3 bases and J gave up 12 bases, with 19 bases separating them. From germline, CDR1 is SGHNT and CDR2 YYREEE (reference sequence). In DNA form, the CDR3 reads TGTGCCAGCAGCTCCGGACAGTCCTCAAAGGGACCCCTCCACTTT. Its protein is CASSSGQSSKGPLHF.

This clonotype was counted between two and nine times. The gene calls are TRBV6-5 and TRBJ2-7; possibly TRBD1 or TRBD2 for D (5 bases each). This CDR3 has 14 residues. The V gene lost 6 bases and the J gene lost 2 bases, with 14 bases spanning the gap. Germline CDR1 is MNHEY and CDR2 is SVGAGI. Here the CDR3 reads CASRSRDDPYEQYF. Written as DNA, the CDR3 is TGTGCCAGCAGGTCTCGGGACGATCCCTACGAGCAGTACTTC.

Only a few counts were recorded for this clonotype. The junction departs from germline at one end; a sequencing error may be responsible. V usage is TRBV18 and J usage is TRBJ1-1, with D possibly matching TRBD1 (6 bases). Germline assignment: CDR1 KGHSH and CDR2 LQKENI. CDR3 length: 16 amino acids. The CDR3 here is CASSAPGGAINTEAFF. The CDR3 coding sequence is TGTGCCAGCTCAGCACCGGGGGGGGCCATCAACACTGAAGCTTTCTTT.

V usage is TRBV5-1 and J usage is TRBJ2-1; weak D call: TRBD1 (5 bases). V lost 0 bases to trimming and J lost 7 bases, with 23 bases between them. Germline loops: CDR1 SGHRS, CDR2 YFSETQ. The CDR3 spans 18 residues. CDR3 nucleotides: TGCGCCAGCAGCTTGGGGATATTAGGCAGGGCCCCAGGAAATGAGCAGTTCTTC. Translating it yields CASSLGILGRAPGNEQFF.

In its sample, this clonotype is medium-sized (0.01 to 0.1%). The V gene is TRBV10-3, the J gene TRBJ2-2, with TRBD1 identical over 9 bases. V lost 3 bases to trimming and J lost 0 bases; unmatched junction nucleotides: 8. The germline CDR1 and CDR2 sequences are ENHRY and SYGVKD. The CDR3 length is 18 residues. CDR3 region: CAISEQGAVFANTGELFF. The CDR3 DNA sequence: TGTGCCATCAGTGAACAGGGGGCCGTGTTCGCGAACACCGGGGAGCTGTTTTTT.

The chain is built from TRBV5-1 and TRBJ1-1, with 8 bases that match TRBD1. The CDR3 totals 15 residues. Germline-derived CDR1 and CDR2 are SGHRS and YFSETQ. J was trimmed by 1 base and V by 4 bases; bases with no gene match: 6. The chain's CDR3 is CASSTGQGPNTEAFF. CDR3 bases: TGCGCCAGCAGCACAGGACAGGGACCGAACACTGAAGCTTTCTTT. Combining the CDR3 with reference TRBV5-1 and TRBJ1-1 gives the whole variable domain KAGVTQTPRYLIKTRGQQVTLSCSPISGHRSVSWYQQTPGQGLQFLFEYFSETQRNKGNFPGRFSGRQFSNSRSEMNVSTLELGDSALYLCASSTGQGPNTEAFFGQGTRLTVV.

This clonotype came up a few times. This chain connects TRBV7-6 to TRBJ1-5; no clear D. The CDR3 runs to 14 residues. Germline loops: CDR1 SGHVS, CDR2 FNYEAQ. Trimming shortened V by 4 bases and J by 2 bases, and 9 bases separated the two germline ends. The CDR3 reads CASSSQPGNQPQHF. CDR3 nucleotides: TGTGCCAGCAGCTCTCAACCAGGCAATCAGCCCCAGCATTTT.

The chain carries TRBV15 and TRBJ1-4; 7 bases fit TRBD1. V lost 0 bases to trimming and J lost 4 bases; unmatched junction nucleotides: 5. The CDR3 has 16 amino acids. Per the germline V gene, CDR1 is LNHNV and CDR2 is YYDKDF (reference sequence). The CDR3 sequence: CATSRDPGQSNEKLFF. CDR3 DNA: TGTGCCACCAGCAGAGACCCGGGACAGAGTAATGAAAAACTGTTTTTT.

The V call is TRBV7-2, the J call TRBJ2-1; 8 bases map to TRBD2. There are 15 residues in the CDR3. Germline values: CDR1 SGHTA, CDR2 FQGNSA. With 5 bases clipped from V and 4 bases from J, the junction kept 7 bases outside the gene matches. The chain's CDR3 is CASSLARGGYNEQFF. The DNA for the CDR3 is TGTGCCAGCAGCCTCGCGCGCGGGGGGTACAATGAGCAGTTCTTC.

This clonotype was observed at least ten times. The rearrangement joins TRBV9 to TRBJ2-3; 7 nucleotides line up with TRBD2. The CDR3 is 15 residues long. From germline, CDR1 is SGDLS and CDR2 YYNGEE. V lost 1 base, J lost 2 bases, and 4 bases stayed unmatched. The CDR3 here is CASSVSAGPTDTQYF. In nucleotides, the CDR3 is TGTGCCAGCAGCGTATCAGCGGGGCCCACAGATACGCAGTATTTT.

The chain employs TRBV6-1 and TRBJ1-5, with D hard to call. The V end lost 3 bases, the J end lost 7 bases, and 13 bases lay between the germline ends. The CDR3 sequence is 14 residues long. Germline V lookup: CDR1 MNHNS, CDR2 SASEGT. Written as DNA, the CDR3 is TGTGCCAGCAGTGATACGGGGTGGTACCAGCCCCAGCATTTT. It yields the protein CASSDTGWYQPQHF.

The rearrangement uses TRBV24-1 and TRBJ2-1; tentatively, D is TRBD1 or TRBD2 (6 bases each). Looked up from germline, CDR1 is KGHDR and CDR2 is SFDVKD. The CDR3 length is 15 residues. V lost 4 bases to trimming and J lost 2 bases, with 11 bases between them. This CDR3 reads CATSDPRGAYNEQFF. CDR3 coding DNA: TGTGCCACCAGTGACCCTAGGGGGGCCTACAATGAGCAGTTCTTC.

This chain connects TRBV27 to TRBJ1-2; possible D gene TRBD1, 5 bases. This CDR3 spans 12 amino acids. Trimming pared 10 bases from V and 1 base from J, leaving 10 bases between. Per the germline V gene, CDR1 is MNHEY and CDR2 is SMNVEV (reference sequence). CDR3 sequence reads: CATLRVNYGYTF. As DNA, the CDR3 is TGTGCCACCCTCAGGGTTAACTATGGCTACACCTTC.

This chain connects TRBV20-1 to TRBJ1-1, with 10 bases lining up with TRBD1. Germline CDR1 is DFQATT and CDR2 is SNEGSKA (reference sequence). Unmatched junction bases numbered 2, after V lost 4 bases and J lost 3 bases. This CDR3 region has 13 residues. The CDR3 loop reads CSAKGQGDTEAFF. The CDR3 region has the DNA TGCAGTGCTAAAGGACAGGGGGACACTGAAGCTTTCTTT.

By proportion, this clonotype is medium-sized. This chain uses TRBV28 with TRBJ2-5; D gene unclear. Deletions cut 5 bases from V and 5 bases from J, with 9 bases between. In germline, CDR1 is MDHEN, CDR2 SYDVKM. The CDR3 runs 12 residues. The CDR3 here is CASSTYRETQYF. CDR3 bases: TGTGCCAGCAGTACGTACCGGGAGACCCAGTACTTC.

The chain employs TRBV5-5 and TRBJ2-1; TRBD2 matches at 16 bases. Trimming took 7 bases from V and 7 from J; bases not matched to a gene: 11. The CDR3 spans 17 residues. From germline, CDR1 is SGHKS and CDR2 YYEKEE (reference sequence). CDR3 residues: CASRPGTSGGAENEQFF. Here the CDR3 DNA reads TGTGCCAGCCGTCCCGGGACTAGCGGGGGGGCGGAGAATGAGCAGTTCTTC.

This clonotype was counted only a few times. V usage is TRBV20-1 and J usage is TRBJ2-3; TRBD2 matches at 10 bases. The CDR3 sequence is 13 residues long. Trimming cost V 5 bases and J 5 bases; bases outside gene matches: 4. Germline CDR1 is DFQATT and CDR2 is SNEGSKA (reference sequence). CDR3 sequence (DNA): TGCAGTGCTTCTAGCGGGGGAAAAGATACGCAGTATTTT. It encodes CSASSGGKDTQYF.

This clonotype was recorded many times. V and J are TRBV11-3 and TRBJ2-3; D remains unclear. Germline-derived CDR1 and CDR2 are SGHNT and YENEEA. Deletions cut 1 base from V and 3 bases from J, with 11 bases between. The CDR3 totals 15 residues. The CDR3 protein is CASSLAPRPTDTQYF. CDR3 DNA sequence: TGTGCCAGCAGCTTAGCCCCCCGGCCAACAGATACGCAGTATTTT.

The chain is built from TRBV7-2 and TRBJ1-5; D remains ambiguous. V lost 1 base, J lost 3 bases, and 10 bases lay in between. In germline, CDR1 is SGHTA, CDR2 FQGNSA. This CDR3 region has 15 residues. The CDR3 nucleotides read TGTGCCAGCAGCTTAGAGCGTGGGCTCAATCAGCCCCAGCATTTT. Amino acid sequence: CASSLERGLNQPQHF.

The J gene is TRBJ2-7, the V gene TRBV5-1, with D possibly called TRBD1 or TRBD2 (5 bases each). This CDR3 comprises 15 residues. Germline V gives CDR1 SGHRS, CDR2 YFSETQ. Trimming stripped 0 bases from V and 0 bases from J, with 10 bases between. CDR3 DNA sequence: TGCGCCAGCAGCTTGGCCTGGGACGGCTCCTACGAGCAGTACTTC. It yields the protein CASSLAWDGSYEQYF.

This clonotype has only a few counts. The V call is TRBV5-5, the J call TRBJ2-7; D ambiguous. Germline loops: CDR1 SGHKS, CDR2 YYEKEE (reference sequence). Trimming pared 2 bases from V and 6 bases from J, leaving 15 bases between. This CDR3 comprises 14 residues. CDR3 DNA sequence: TGTGCCAGCAGCTTCGGCAGACAATCGGGCGAGCAGTACTTC. It yields the protein CASSFGRQSGEQYF.

The V call is TRBV6-5, the J call TRBJ2-4; D not resolved. The CDR3 runs 15 residues. Between the trimmed V and J ends, which lost 0 bases and 1 base, there was a span of 7 bases. The germline gives CDR1 MNHEY, CDR2 SVGAGI. The CDR3 DNA follows: TGTGCCAGCAGTTACTCGAGGATGGCCAAAAACATTCAGTACTTC. It encodes CASSYSRMAKNIQYF.